The subject of this entry is one T cell receptor (beta chain). The antigen remains undetermined. Germline and junction disagree at one end, which may indicate a read error. The CDR3 covers 17 residues. In germline, CDR1 is SSHAT, CDR2 FNYEAQ (reference sequence). This sample was taken from a study of OX40 agonist ivuxolimab in advanced cancers. Study results and limitations: With doses of 0.1 to 3.0 mg/kg, CD4+ and CD8+ blood T cells had undergone clonal expansion by week 6.

This table comes from immunoSEQ multiplex PCR, and its TCRdb copy is limited to in-frame clones, with some not included. The sample includes under 100,000 clones, more than 80% seen only once; the top ten take around 0.51%. V gene TRBV7-7 combines with J gene TRBJ2-2, with 14 nucleotides matching TRBD2. This material consisted of CD4+ or CD8+ T cells sorted from blood, taken in a trial of the OX40 agonist ivuxolimab. The TCR was taken from an adult with an advanced solid tumor such as melanoma, head and neck, liver or kidney cancer. CDR3 region: CASSLETSGGAVGELFF. The CDR3 region has the DNA TGTGCTAGCAGCTTAGAGACTAGCGGGGGGGCAGTCGGGGAGCTGTTTTTT.